One and the same sample provided the 19 T cell receptor beta chains below, sequenced in a study of T cells in Graves' hyperthyroidism and ophthalmopathy. The TCR beta CDR3 regions underwent amplification using RNA transcripts as the source. The study used the HTBI primer set for a first-round RT-PCR of the TCR CDR3. One entry per CDR3 protein results from TCRdb running MiXCR on the multiplex PCR reads. The sample contains a few hundred thousand distinct CDR3 sequences, around 15% of which appear only once. The source material was blood. All receptors derive from a woman aged 18-35 years with Graves' hyperthyroidism.

The V call is TRBV28, the J call TRBJ2-7, with 7 bases identical to TRBD1. V was pared by 6 bases and J by 2 bases, with 4 bases of the junction left unmatched. This CDR3 has 13 amino acids. CDR1 is MDHEN, CDR2 SYDVKM, per germline. CDR3 sequence reads: CASRTTGPYEQYF. The CDR3 DNA reads TGTGCCAGCAGGACGACAGGGCCCTACGAGCAGTACTTC.

Comments on this clonotype: It may be a read error: a sequence one base away is much more abundant. The DNA of the CDR3 is TGTGCCAGCGTATCCCCTAGCACAGATACGCAGTATTTT. The encoded protein is CASVSPSTDTQYF. The V call is TRBV7-2, the J call TRBJ2-3; D is unresolved. Germline CDR1 reads SGHTA; CDR2 reads FQGNSA. CDR3 length equals 13 residues. Between the trimmed V and J ends, which lost 8 bases and 0 bases, there was a span of 9 bases.

This clonotype showed up many times. The rearrangement uses TRBV4-1 and TRBJ2-7, with 7 bases fitting TRBD1. Germline CDR1 reads MGHRA; CDR2 reads YSYEKL. The CDR3 loop spans 14 amino acids. J lost 3 bases, V lost 1 base, and 3 bases had no gene match. The CDR3 nucleotides are TGCGCCAGCAGCCAAGGGGACAGAGGCTACGAGCAGTACTTC. Translating it yields CASSQGDRGYEQYF.

V and J are TRBV2 and TRBJ2-5; possibly TRBD1 or TRBD2 for D (7 bases each). Germline values: CDR1 SNHLY, CDR2 FYNNEI. Trimming shortened V by 2 bases and J by 4 bases, and 14 bases separated the two germline ends. The CDR3 loop spans 15 amino acids. This chain's CDR3 is CASSEQGGMRETQYF. The CDR3 DNA reads as TGTGCCAGCAGTGAACAGGGGGGGATGAGAGAGACCCAGTACTTC. The whole variable domain, filled in from reference TRBV2 and TRBJ2-5, reads EPEVTQTPSHQVTQMGQEVILRCVPISNHLYFYWYRQILGQKVEFLVSFYNNEISEKSEIFDDQFSVERPDGSNFTLKIRSTKLEDSAMYFCASSEQGGMRETQYFGPGTRLLVL.

This clonotype was seen repeatedly, ten times or more. CDR3 residues: CASSYLAGTHTQYF. The CDR3 DNA reads as TGTGCCAGCAGTTATCTAGCGGGTACGCATACGCAGTATTTT. V usage is TRBV27 and J usage is TRBJ2-3, with TRBD2 matching 8 bases. The V gene end was trimmed by 4 bases and the J gene end by 7 bases; junction bases not matched to a gene: 7. The CDR3 length is 14 residues. CDR1 and CDR2 from the germline V gene are MNHEY and SMNVEV (reference sequence).

Many counts were recorded for this clonotype. This rearrangement joins TRBV28 to TRBJ2-3; TRBD2 aligns across 12 bases. The CDR3 has 19 amino acids. Germline loops: CDR1 MDHEN, CDR2 SYDVKM. V lost 4 bases to trimming and J lost 1 base; unmatched junction nucleotides: 12. The CDR3 DNA follows: TGTGCCAGCAGTTCCCGACTAGCGGGAGTCCCCTCGGGCACAGATACGCAGTATTTT. Amino acids: CASSSRLAGVPSGTDTQYF.

This chain joins TRBV6-1 and TRBJ2-2; tentative D call: TRBD1 (6 bases). V lost 6 bases and J lost 4, with 9 bases in between. The CDR3 contains 13 residues. The germline CDR1 and CDR2 sequences are MNHNS and SASEGT. The CDR3 spells CASSHRVTGELFF. The CDR3 DNA reads TGTGCCAGCAGCCACAGGGTCACCGGGGAGCTGTTTTTT.

This clonotype was observed at least ten times. The V and J genes are TRBV6-5 and TRBJ1-4, with 8 bases aligning to TRBD1. V was pared by 3 bases and J by 5 bases, with 5 bases of the junction left unmatched. The CDR3 is 15 residues long. Germline CDR1 reads MNHEY; CDR2 reads SVGAGI. The CDR3 nucleotides are TGTGCCAGCAGTTATCAGGACAGGGCGAATGAAAAACTGTTTTTT. It specifies CASSYQDRANEKLFF.

There are many counts of this clonotype. The chain has TRBV9 and TRBJ1-4, with a tentative D call TRBD1 (5 bases). This CDR3 is 15 amino acids long. V dropped 0 bases and J dropped 2 bases, with 8 bases sitting between them. CDR1 is SGDLS, CDR2 YYNGEE, per germline. CDR3 DNA sequence: TGTGCCAGCAGCGTAGAGGGACTGACTAATGAAAAACTGTTTTTT. It is translated as CASSVEGLTNEKLFF.

Ten or more counts support this clonotype. The chain recombines TRBV6-2 or TRBV6-3 with TRBJ1-5; D possibly corresponds to TRBD1 (6 bases). Germline CDR1 is MNHEY and CDR2 is SVGEGT. The CDR3 consists of 13 residues. Trimming cost V 11 bases and J 6 bases, with 17 bases left between them. The CDR3 loop is CAASGAKFQPQHF. DNA for the CDR3: TGTGCCGCCTCAGGGGCGAAGTTTCAGCCCCAGCATTTT.

The chain couples TRBV13 to TRBJ1-4; TRBD1 matches 9 bases. The junction had 6 bases not matched to a gene; V was cut back by 4 bases and J by 0 bases. The CDR3 is made up of 17 amino acids. Germline CDR1 and CDR2: PRHDT and FYEKMQ (reference sequence). The CDR3 reads CASSSRTGVATNEKLFF. CDR3 bases: TGTGCCAGCAGCTCCCGGACAGGGGTAGCAACTAATGAAAAACTGTTTTTT.

This clonotype was counted many times. The chain recombines TRBV29-1 with TRBJ1-1; the D is unclear. CDR3 size: 13 residues. Germline CDR1 is SQVTM and CDR2 is ANQGSEA. The ends were cut back, 6 bases at V and 7 bases at J, with 18 bases in the middle. The chain's CDR3 is CSVEGPTAIEAFF. Written as DNA, the CDR3 is TGCAGCGTCGAGGGCCCCACCGCCATTGAAGCTTTCTTT.

This clonotype was counted many times. The rearrangement links TRBV28 to TRBJ2-3, with 8 bases aligning to TRBD2. Trimming at V came to 6 bases and at J to 2 bases, leaving 16 bases not matched to a gene. The germline V gene encodes CDR1 MDHEN and CDR2 SYDVKM. The length of the CDR3 is 18 residues. DNA of the CDR3: TGTGCCAGCAGCCCAAGTCGGGTACTAGCGGAAACCACAGATACGCAGTATTTT. It is translated as CASSPSRVLAETTDTQYF.

V usage is TRBV11-2 and J usage is TRBJ1-3; D remains ambiguous. With 2 bases removed from V and 0 bases from J, the gap between germline ends came to 8 bases. The CDR3 totals 15 residues. The germline V gene encodes CDR1 SGHAT and CDR2 FQNNGV. The CDR3 region has the DNA TGTGCCAGCAGCTTATTAACGGGCTCTGGAAACACCATATATTTT. This translates into CASSLLTGSGNTIYF.

This clonotype has only a few counts. V gene TRBV12-3 or TRBV12-4 combines with J gene TRBJ1-2; D might be TRBD1 (5 bases). V lost 6 bases and J 3 bases, leaving 11 bases between the germline ends. The CDR3 runs to 13 residues. This CDR3 reads CASSPPTDYGYTF. In nucleotides, the CDR3 is TGTGCCAGCAGCCCACCGACAGACTATGGCTACACCTTC.

This clonotype appeared a few times. The gene calls are TRBV2 and TRBJ1-5; TRBD1 might be the D (5 bases). The ends were cut back, 6 bases at V and 2 bases at J, with 11 bases in the middle. Germline V gene data show CDR1 as SNHLY and CDR2 as FYNNEI. The CDR3 totals 14 residues. The CDR3 sequence is CASRGDSRNQPQHF. CDR3 coding DNA: TGTGCCAGCAGGGGGGACTCTCGCAATCAGCCCCAGCATTTT.

This clonotype was observed many times. The chain is built from TRBV6-5 and TRBJ2-7, with TRBD2 matching 14 bases. CDR3 length: 19 residues. Germline CDR1 is MNHEY and CDR2 is SVGAGI. J was trimmed by 4 bases and V by 2 bases; bases with no gene match: 13. CDR3 residues: CASSYQGLAGVETYYEQYF. Written as DNA, the CDR3 is TGTGCCAGCAGTTACCAGGGACTAGCGGGAGTGGAAACATATTACGAGCAGTACTTC.

This clonotype was seen a few times. This chain joins TRBV7-3 and TRBJ2-2, with D maybe TRBD1 (6 bases). Germline V CDR1 and CDR2: SGHTA, FQGTGA. CDR3 length: 16 residues. The V end lost 5 bases, the J end lost 5 bases, and 18 bases lay between the germline ends. CDR3 protein: CASSPTAGTSTGELFF. The DNA for the CDR3 is TGTGCCAGCAGCCCTACCGCCGGGACATCAACCGGGGAGCTGTTTTTT.

This clonotype was detected only a few times. The rearrangement joins TRBV27 to TRBJ1-5; 9 bases line up with TRBD1. V was pared by 8 bases and J by 3 bases, with 8 bases of the junction left unmatched. Germline assignment: CDR1 MNHEY and CDR2 SMNVEV (reference sequence). The CDR3 loop spans 15 amino acids. CDR3 amino acids: CASGAGTGSNQPQHF. The CDR3 nucleotides read TGTGCCAGCGGTGCGGGGACAGGGTCCAATCAGCCCCAGCATTTT.